Presented here are 16 T cell receptor beta chains from one specimen sequenced in a study of T cell responses to AZD1222 COVID-19 vaccine. Produced via immunoSEQ multiplex PCR; TCRdb's table is partial and in-frame only. The data contain around 140,000 clones, around nine tenths of them seen just once; the ten biggest clones take up roughly 4%. The sample here was peripheral blood, taken 28 days after the second AZD1222 dose. These receptors came from an adult who received the AZD1222 COVID-19 vaccine.

V usage is TRBV9 and J usage is TRBJ2-4, with a possible D match to TRBD2 (6 bases). The CDR3 loop spans 14 amino acids. Germline V gives CDR1 SGDLS, CDR2 YYNGEE. V was pared by 4 bases and J by 6 bases, with 14 bases between. CDR3 in DNA: TGTGCCAGCAGCCATTTCTCGGAGGGAAACATTCAGTACTTC. This codes for CASSHFSEGNIQYF.

V and J are TRBV7-3 and TRBJ1-1; D is uncertain. CDR1 and CDR2 from the germline V gene are SGHTA and FQGTGA. V gave up 2 bases and J gave up 0 bases, with 4 bases separating them. The length of the CDR3 is 13 residues. The CDR3 DNA reads as TGTGCCAGCAGCTTACTCATGAACACTGAAGCTTTCTTT. It is translated as CASSLLMNTEAFF.

This clone was detected only once. The CDR3 protein is CASSTTHQNNEQFF. For the CDR3, the DNA is TGTGCCAGTAGTACTACCCATCAGAACAATGAGCAGTTCTTC. V usage is TRBV19 and J usage is TRBJ2-1, with unresolved D. V was cut by 4 bases and J by 5 bases, with 12 bases left in between. Looked up from germline, CDR1 is LNHDA and CDR2 is SQIVND (reference sequence). This CDR3 contains 14 residues. Supplemented by reference TRBV19 and TRBJ2-1, the full variable domain reads DGGITQSPKYLFRKEGQNVTLSCEQNLNHDAMYWYRQDPGQGLRLIYYSQIVNDFQKGDIAEGYSVSREKKESFPLTVTSAQKNPTAFYLCASSTTHQNNEQFFGPGTRLTVL.

This chain uses TRBV19 with TRBJ2-7; 7 bases map to TRBD2. The germline V gene encodes CDR1 LNHDA and CDR2 SQIVND (reference sequence). V shed 2 bases, J shed 0 bases, and the junction held 4 bases outside the gene matches. The CDR3 runs 15 residues. The CDR3 sequence is CASSIQAGSSYEQYF. The CDR3 DNA reads TGTGCCAGTAGTATACAAGCGGGAAGCTCCTACGAGCAGTACTTC.

The chain employs TRBV5-5 and TRBJ2-7, with D maybe TRBD2 (7 bases). Trimming cost V 4 bases and J 2 bases, with 16 bases left between them. This CDR3 is 15 amino acids long. Germline V gene sequence: CDR1 SGHKS, CDR2 YYEKEE (reference sequence). The DNA of the CDR3 is TGTGCCAGCAGCCTCCGGTGGGGGGGGCCCTACGAGCAGTACTTC. Translation gives CASSLRWGGPYEQYF.

V and J are TRBV12-3 or TRBV12-4 and TRBJ1-1; no reliable D call. Trimming pared 3 bases from V and 1 base from J, leaving 3 bases between. This CDR3 has 12 residues. The CDR3: CASSFWNTEAFF. The DNA for the CDR3 is TGTGCCAGCAGTTTCTGGAACACTGAAGCTTTCTTT.

The rearrangement links TRBV12-3 or TRBV12-4 to TRBJ2-7, with D hard to call. Between the trimmed V and J ends, which lost 3 bases and 6 bases, there was a span of 9 bases. CDR3 length: 12 residues. The DNA of the CDR3 is TGTGCCAGCAGTTTCGATTCGATCGAGCAGTACTTC. As protein: CASSFDSIEQYF.

V and J are TRBV29-1 and TRBJ2-5; 10 bases are a match to TRBD1. The CDR3 spans 13 residues. Germline V CDR1 and CDR2: SQVTM, ANQGSEA. The V and J ends lost 4 bases and 5 bases, in that order; junction bases with no gene match: 4. Here the CDR3 DNA reads TGCAGCGTTGGGGACAGGGGATTCGAGACCCAGTACTTC. It is translated as CSVGDRGFETQYF.

V is TRBV19 and J is TRBJ2-7; TRBD1 agrees at 8 bases. J gave up 2 bases and V 1 base, and 7 bases lay outside the gene matches. Looked up from germline, CDR1 is LNHDA and CDR2 is SQIVND (reference sequence). CDR3 length: 16 residues. The CDR3 nucleotides read TGTGCCAGTAGTATAGGTTCTGGCAGGGGGCCCTACGAGCAGTACTTC. Protein: CASSIGSGRGPYEQYF.

The chain has TRBV5-6 and TRBJ2-1; 12 bases map to TRBD1. V was pared by 4 bases and J by 12 bases, with 11 bases of the junction left unmatched. Germline V CDR1 and CDR2: SGHDT, YYEEEE. The CDR3 length is 15 residues. Here the CDR3 reads CASSISGTGGSVQFF. DNA of the CDR3: TGTGCCAGCAGCATCTCCGGGACAGGGGGCAGCGTGCAGTTCTTC.

The chain recombines TRBV5-1 with TRBJ2-7, with D perhaps matching TRBD1 or TRBD2 (5 bases each). Per germline, CDR1 SGHRS and CDR2 YFSETQ. V dropped 1 base and J dropped 0 bases, with 11 bases sitting between them. This CDR3 comprises 15 residues. Here the CDR3 reads CASSLRGDSSYEQYF. The DNA for the CDR3 is TGCGCCAGCAGCTTGCGGGGAGACAGCTCCTACGAGCAGTACTTC.

This chain connects TRBV19 to TRBJ2-1; 7 bases map to TRBD1. Trimming removed 6 bases from V and 3 bases from J; junction bases left unmatched: 8. Germline V gene lookup returns CDR1 LNHDA and CDR2 SQIVND (reference sequence). The CDR3 loop spans 15 amino acids. The CDR3 loop is CASSSRDSVYNEQFF. CDR3 DNA sequence: TGTGCCAGTAGCTCCCGGGACAGCGTCTACAATGAGCAGTTCTTC.

This rearrangement joins TRBV19 to TRBJ1-2; 9 nucleotides match TRBD1. The CDR3 is made up of 14 amino acids. Germline lookup yields CDR1 LNHDA and CDR2 SQIVND (reference sequence). Trimming cost V 7 bases and J 4 bases; bases outside gene matches: 7. CDR3 sequence reads: CASTGTGKTYGYTF. The CDR3 DNA reads as TGTGCCAGTACGGGGACAGGGAAGACCTATGGCTACACCTTC.

This clone has a single count. This chain connects TRBV5-4 to TRBJ1-5; 8 bases are shared with TRBD1. Germline V gene lookup returns CDR1 SGHNT and CDR2 YYREEE (reference sequence). After removal of 5 bases from V and 6 bases from J, the junction contained 10 bases not matched to a gene. CDR3 length equals 15 residues. In nucleotides, the CDR3 is TGTGCCAGCAGACGCGACAGGGGCATGGTTCAGCCCCAGCATTTT. This codes for CASRRDRGMVQPQHF.

CDR3 bases: TGTGCTAGTGGTTTAGACCTAATAGGGGCTTCGAACACCGGGGAGCTGTTTTTT. It translates to CASGLDLIGASNTGELFF. V and J are TRBV12-5 and TRBJ2-2; TRBD1 might be the D (5 bases). Deletions cut 3 bases from V and 0 bases from J, with 17 bases between. CDR1 LGHNT and CDR2 FRNRAP come from the germline V gene. The CDR3 has 18 amino acids. Looking up the rest from reference TRBV12-5 and TRBJ2-2 gives the full variable domain: DARVTQTPRHKVTEMGQEVTMRCQPILGHNTVFWYRQTMMQGLELLAYFRNRAPLDDSGMPKDRFSAEMPDATLATLKIQPSEPRDSAVYFCASGLDLIGASNTGELFFGEGSRLTVL.

The rearrangement joins TRBV7-9 to TRBJ2-1, with D tentatively TRBD1 or TRBD2 (5 bases each). This CDR3 spans 18 amino acids. The V gene lost 0 bases and the J gene lost 4 bases, with 19 bases spanning the gap. Per germline, CDR1 SEHNR and CDR2 FQNEAQ (reference sequence). The CDR3 sequence is CASSLAELGASSYNEQFF. Here the CDR3 DNA reads TGTGCCAGCAGCTTAGCGGAATTAGGGGCTAGCAGTTACAATGAGCAGTTCTTC.